Listed below are T cell receptor beta chains from one sample, sequenced in a study of blood T cell repertoires in COVID-19. Sequenced by immunoSEQ multiplex PCR; TCRdb stores in-frame clones only, minus some. The table shows under 50,000 clones, with approximately 90% occurring only once. Source material: peripheral blood. The receptor set was obtained from a man aged 55 to 70 with COVID-19, enrolled during active disease. The CDR3 runs from the conserved cysteine through the conserved F or W. D genes are given only for firm matches. Clone sizes are given selectively: once, few, many, or a class where the clone is expanded.

-	TRBJ1-2	TRBV5-5	-	TGTGCCAGCAGCTTGGCGGCAAACGCTGGGGGCGGCTATGGCTACACCTTC	CASSLAANAGGGYGYTF
TRBD2	TRBJ2-7	TRBV28	few	TGTGCCAGCAGTTTTGTAGCGGGAGGGATCTACGAGCAGTACTTC	CASSFVAGGIYEQYF
-	TRBJ2-3	TRBV20-1	-	TGCAGTGCTAGTCGTCTAGCGCCCTTCACAGATACGCAGTATTTT	CSASRLAPFTDTQYF
-	TRBJ1-5	TRBV5-6	-	TGTGCCAGCAGCTCGGGGAAGTTAGATGGTCGCAATCAGCCCCAGCATTTT	CASSSGKLDGRNQPQHF
-	TRBJ2-2	TRBV25-1	-	TGTGCCAGCAGTGTATGGACTGGGGTCGGGAAAACCGGGGAGCTGTTTTTT	CASSVWTGVGKTGELFF
-	TRBJ2-1	TRBV27	few	TGTGCCAGCATCGACTCGCTTCGCGGTGAGCAGTTCTTC	CASIDSLRGEQFF
TRBD1	TRBJ2-3	TRBV10-3	-	TGTGCCCAATCGACAGGGATTCAAGATACGCAGTATTTT	CAQSTGIQDTQYF
-	TRBJ2-3	TRBV3-1/TRBV3-2	-	TGTGCCAGCAGCAGCCGAGGAGCGGCTGACACAGATACGCAGTATTTT	CASSSRGAADTDTQYF
TRBD2	TRBJ2-1	TRBV19	-	TGTGCCAGTAGTAGGGCCGCAATGCTAGCGGGAGTCCCCTTATACAATGAGCAGTTCTTC	CASSRAAMLAGVPLYNEQFF
TRBD1	TRBJ1-2	TRBV6-5	-	TGTGCCAGCAGGACGGCAGGGGGAAACTATGGCTACACCTTC	CASRTAGGNYGYTF
TRBD2	TRBJ2-2	TRBV6-5	-	TGTGCCAGCAGTTTTCTAGCGGGAGGTGGCGGGGAGCTGTTTTTT	CASSFLAGGGGELFF
-	TRBJ1-6	TRBV5-1	-	TGCGCCAGCAGCTTGGCCGGGTATTCACCCCTCCACTTT	CASSLAGYSPLHF
TRBD2	TRBJ2-7	TRBV19	-	TGTGCCAGTTCCTCGGGACTAGCGGATTACGAGCAGTACTTC	CASSSGLADYEQYF
TRBD1	TRBJ2-1	TRBV24-1	-	TGTGCCACCAGTGACAGACAGGGGGCGCTTTATGAGCAGTTCTTC	CATSDRQGALYEQFF
-	TRBJ2-3	TRBV28	-	TGTGCCAGCAGTCCATTAGCGGTTAGTCGTGCAGATACGCAGTATTTT	CASSPLAVSRADTQYF
-	TRBJ2-7	TRBV7-9	-	TGTGCCAGCAGCCCGAGGATCTACGAGCAGTACTTC	CASSPRIYEQYF
-	TRBJ1-6	TRBV11-2	-	TGTGCCAGCAGCCGGGCCGGGAATAATTCACCCCTCCACTTT	CASSRAGNNSPLHF
-	TRBJ1-1	TRBV21-1	-	TGTGCCAGGAACAGGGTCGGCACTGAAGCTTTCTTT	CARNRVGTEAFF
TRBD1	TRBJ1-2	TRBV3-1/TRBV3-2	-	TGTGCCAGCAGCCAACGACAGGGGAATGGCTACACCTTC	CASSQRQGNGYTF
-	TRBJ1-3	TRBV9	-	TGTGCCAGCAGCTTAACAGGACAGATCTCTGGAAACACCATATATTTT	CASSLTGQISGNTIYF
-	TRBJ1-5	TRBV5-6	-	TGTGCCAGCAGCTTCAGGGGTCAGCCCCAGCATTTT	CASSFRGQPQHF
-	TRBJ2-2	TRBV28	-	TGTGCCAGCAGTCCCTGGGAGCATGCCGGGGAGCTGTTTTTT	CASSPWEHAGELFF
-	TRBJ2-7	TRBV18	-	TGTGCCAGCTCACCTAAGGACTCGGGCGAGCAGTACTTC	CASSPKDSGEQYF
-	TRBJ1-6	TRBV18	-	TGTGCCAGCTCACCAGAGGGTGCCCCTTATAATTCACCCCTCCACTTT	CASSPEGAPYNSPLHF
-	TRBJ2-5	TRBV29-1	-	TGCAGCGTTGACGGGTCTACTTCGGGGGAGACCCAGTACTTC	CSVDGSTSGETQYF
-	TRBJ2-5	TRBV5-1	-	TGCGCCAGCAGCTTTTCGGGGGTCCAAGAGACCCAGTACTTC	CASSFSGVQETQYF
-	TRBJ1-4	TRBV28	-	TGTGCCATCACTACTGGTACGAAAAAACTGTTTTTT	CAITTGTKKLFF
-	TRBJ1-1	TRBV19	-	TGTGCCAGTAGTATGGGGAGCATGAACACTGAAGCTTTCTTT	CASSMGSMNTEAFF
TRBD2	TRBJ2-3	TRBV20-1	-	TGCAGTGCTAGTGGCCTAGCGGGGGGTCGCACAGATACGCAGTATTTT	CSASGLAGGRTDTQYF
TRBD2	TRBJ2-1	TRBV4-3	once	TGCGCCAGCAGACTAGAGAGGACTAGCGGGAGTGAGCAGTTCTTC	CASRLERTSGSEQFF
-	TRBJ2-3	TRBV5-5	once	TGTGCCAGCAGCTTGGTCGGTGGACAGTTTTTCTCAGATACGCAGTATTTT	CASSLVGGQFFSDTQYF
TRBD2	TRBJ2-1	TRBV30	-	TGTGCCTGGGGGAGGACTAGCGGGGCCCAGTTCTTC	CAWGRTSGAQFF
-	TRBJ2-7	TRBV15	-	TGTGCCACCAGCAGAGATCGAGGCGAGAGCTACGAGCAGTACTTC	CATSRDRGESYEQYF